The rows below give T cell receptor beta chains drawn from one sample of a study of T cell responses to AZD1222 COVID-19 vaccine. Produced via immunoSEQ multiplex PCR; TCRdb's table is partial and in-frame only. This sample has hundreds of thousands of clones, with 85% to 95% found just once. The specimen comprised peripheral blood, sampled on day 0 of MenACWY control vaccination. All receptors derive from an adult in good health. Both conserved end residues are part of each CDR3. Fields, in order: clone size, D gene, J gene, CDR3 length, V gene, CDR3 DNA, CDR3 protein. A D gene is named only where the DNA matches it firmly. The size entry is marked missing in some rows and otherwise reads once, few, many or a size class.

NA | TRBD1 | TRBJ2-1 | 15 | TRBV2 | TGTGCCAGCAGCTCCATTCCTCCAGGGGGCCATGAGCAGTTCTTC | CASSSIPPGGHEQFF
NA | NA | TRBJ2-2 | 13 | TRBV11-2 | TGTGCCAGCAGCCAGGGGTACACCGGGGAGCTGTTTTTT | CASSQGYTGELFF
NA | TRBD2 | TRBJ2-3 | 15 | TRBV19 | TGTGCCAGTACCCCGCTAGCGGGAAGCACAGATACGCAGTATTTT | CASTPLAGSTDTQYF
NA | NA | TRBJ1-5 | 14 | TRBV30 | TGTGCCTGGAGTGTAGGGCAGTCTAATCAGCCCCAGCATTTT | CAWSVGQSNQPQHF
NA | TRBD1 | TRBJ1-6 | 14 | TRBV6-5 | TGTGCCAGCAGCAGGGACAGATATAATTCACCCCTCCACTTT | CASSRDRYNSPLHF
NA | NA | TRBJ1-5 | 15 | TRBV6-2/TRBV6-3 | TGTGCCAGCAGCCCGGGACAACCCAAGAATCAGCCCCAGCATTTT | CASSPGQPKNQPQHF
NA | NA | TRBJ2-7 | 13 | TRBV27 | TGTGCCAGCAGCCCTAGCCTCTTCTACGAGCAGTACTTC | CASSPSLFYEQYF
NA | TRBD1 | TRBJ1-6 | 15 | TRBV6-5 | TGTGCCAGCAGTTACTCGACAGGGTTTAATTCACCCCTCCACTTT | CASSYSTGFNSPLHF
NA | NA | TRBJ1-4 | 14 | TRBV5-1 | TGCGCCAGCAGCCCCCAAGCAACTAATGAAAAACTGTTTTTT | CASSPQATNEKLFF
NA | TRBD1 | TRBJ1-2 | 16 | TRBV18 | TGTGCCAGCTCACCCCCCACGGGACAGGGGGCGGGAGGCTACACCTTC | CASSPPTGQGAGGYTF
NA | NA | TRBJ1-4 | 14 | TRBV2 | TGTGCCAGCAGTCATGGGATAGCCCATGAAAAACTGTTTTTT | CASSHGIAHEKLFF
NA | NA | TRBJ1-2 | 15 | TRBV10-3 | TGTGCCAACAAGCCGGACCTCCGGGTTGTAGGTGGCTACACCTTC | CANKPDLRVVGGYTF
NA | NA | TRBJ1-6 | 16 | TRBV5-1 | TGCGCCAGCAGCTCGGGACATAGCTCCTATAATTCACCCCTCCACTTT | CASSSGHSSYNSPLHF
NA | NA | TRBJ1-4 | 12 | TRBV27 | TGTGCCAGCAGTTCCTATCTGGGAAAACTGTTTTTT | CASSSYLGKLFF
once | NA | TRBJ1-2 | 10 | TRBV20-1 | TGCATGCGAGGGAACTATGGCTACACCTTC | CMRGNYGYTF
NA | NA | TRBJ1-6 | 14 | TRBV5-6 | TGTGCCAGCAGCTTGGGACTGCCCAATTCACCCCTCCACTTT | CASSLGLPNSPLHF
NA | NA | TRBJ2-5 | 15 | TRBV5-4 | TGTGCCAGTTTTTCGACAGGCCAGTCTCAAGAGACCCAGTACTTC | CASFSTGQSQETQYF
NA | NA | TRBJ1-6 | 17 | TRBV5-4 | TGTGCCAGCAGCTCTGGTGCAGGGCGCCGGGGAGGTTCACCCCTCCACTTT | CASSSGAGRRGGSPLHF
few | NA | TRBJ2-3 | 11 | TRBV5-6 | TGTGCCAGCAGCCGCACAGATACGCAGTATTTT | CASSRTDTQYF
NA | TRBD1 | TRBJ1-5 | 15 | TRBV6-5 | TGTGCCAGCTCTCAGGGGACAGGGGGCAATCAGCCCCAGCATTTT | CASSQGTGGNQPQHF
NA | NA | TRBJ1-2 | 12 | TRBV11-2 | TGTGCCAGCAGCTTAGATACAGGGCCCTACACCTTC | CASSLDTGPYTF
NA | TRBD1 | TRBJ1-1 | 14 | TRBV6-2/TRBV6-3 | TGTGCCAGCAGTACAGGGGGCGTTAATACTGAAGCTTTCTTT | CASSTGGVNTEAFF
NA | NA | TRBJ2-3 | 10 | TRBV20-1 | TGCAGTGCTAGAGCGGATACGCAGTATTTT | CSARADTQYF
NA | NA | TRBJ2-5 | 15 | TRBV6-6 | TGTGCCAGCAGTTCTCTCCGGGACGCTCAAGAGACCCAGTACTTC | CASSSLRDAQETQYF
NA | NA | TRBJ2-7 | 14 | TRBV21-1 | TGTGCCAGTAGAGGACAGGGGGCGGACCACGAGCAGTACTTC | CASRGQGADHEQYF
NA | NA | TRBJ1-2 | 16 | TRBV7-2 | TGTGCCAGCAGCTCCCACTCGCGGACAGTTAACTATGGCTACACCTTC | CASSSHSRTVNYGYTF
NA | NA | TRBJ1-1 | 15 | TRBV6-5 | TGTGCCAGCAGTTCTGCAACAGGGATGGACACTGAAGCTTTCTTT | CASSSATGMDTEAFF
NA | NA | TRBJ1-1 | 12 | TRBV6-5 | TGTGCCACCCGAAGTGGGAACACTGAAGCTTTCTTT | CATRSGNTEAFF
few | NA | TRBJ1-1 | 13 | TRBV30 | TGTGCCTGGAGTCTAGACAGCGGGAGGAGAGCTTTCTTT | CAWSLDSGRRAFF
NA | NA | TRBJ1-4 | 13 | TRBV9 | TGTGCCAGCGGACCCGGGAGTAATGAAAAACTGTTTTTT | CASGPGSNEKLFF
few | NA | TRBJ1-2 | 15 | TRBV11-3 | TGTGCCAGCAGCTTAGATCTAAGACAGAACTATGGCTACACCTTC | CASSLDLRQNYGYTF
NA | NA | TRBJ1-4 | 14 | TRBV7-9 | TGTGCCAGCAGCTTACGGGAGGCTAATGAAAAACTGTTTTTT | CASSLREANEKLFF
once | NA | TRBJ1-2 | 15 | TRBV27 | TGTGCCAGCAGTTTAAGGGAATCGGGACGTTATGGCTACACCTTC | CASSLRESGRYGYTF
NA | TRBD1 | TRBJ1-3 | 16 | TRBV30 | TGTGCCTGGAGTAGACAGGGGGCCTACTCTGGAAACACCATATATTTT | CAWSRQGAYSGNTIYF
NA | NA | TRBJ2-3 | 11 | TRBV2 | TGTGCCAGCAGTGTATCAGATACGCAGTATTTT | CASSVSDTQYF